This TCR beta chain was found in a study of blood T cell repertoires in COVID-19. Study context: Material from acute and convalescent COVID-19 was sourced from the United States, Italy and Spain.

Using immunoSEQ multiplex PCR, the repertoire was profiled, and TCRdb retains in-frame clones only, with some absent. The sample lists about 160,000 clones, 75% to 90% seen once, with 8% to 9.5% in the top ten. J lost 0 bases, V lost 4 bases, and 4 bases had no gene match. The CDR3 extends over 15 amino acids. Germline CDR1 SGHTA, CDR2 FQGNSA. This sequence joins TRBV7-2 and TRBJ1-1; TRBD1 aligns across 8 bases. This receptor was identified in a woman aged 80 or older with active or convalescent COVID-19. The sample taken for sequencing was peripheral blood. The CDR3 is CASSWRDRLNTEAFF. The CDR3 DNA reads TGTGCCAGCAGCTGGAGGGACAGGCTGAACACTGAAGCTTTCTTT.